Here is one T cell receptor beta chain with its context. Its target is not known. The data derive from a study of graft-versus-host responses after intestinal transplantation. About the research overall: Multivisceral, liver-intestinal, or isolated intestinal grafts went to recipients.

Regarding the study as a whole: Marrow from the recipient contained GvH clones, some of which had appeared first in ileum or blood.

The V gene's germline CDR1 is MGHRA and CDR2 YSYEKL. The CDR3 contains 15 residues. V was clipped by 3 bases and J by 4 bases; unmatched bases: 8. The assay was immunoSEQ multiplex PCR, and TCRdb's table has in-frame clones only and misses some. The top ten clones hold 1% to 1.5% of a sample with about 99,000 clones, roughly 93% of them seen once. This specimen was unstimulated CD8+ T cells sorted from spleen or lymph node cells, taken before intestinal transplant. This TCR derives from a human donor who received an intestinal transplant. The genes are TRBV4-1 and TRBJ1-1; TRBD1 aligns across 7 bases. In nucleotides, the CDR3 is TGCGCCAGCAGCCAGACGACAGGGAGAGTCACTGAAGCTTTCTTT. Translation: CASSQTTGRVTEAFF.